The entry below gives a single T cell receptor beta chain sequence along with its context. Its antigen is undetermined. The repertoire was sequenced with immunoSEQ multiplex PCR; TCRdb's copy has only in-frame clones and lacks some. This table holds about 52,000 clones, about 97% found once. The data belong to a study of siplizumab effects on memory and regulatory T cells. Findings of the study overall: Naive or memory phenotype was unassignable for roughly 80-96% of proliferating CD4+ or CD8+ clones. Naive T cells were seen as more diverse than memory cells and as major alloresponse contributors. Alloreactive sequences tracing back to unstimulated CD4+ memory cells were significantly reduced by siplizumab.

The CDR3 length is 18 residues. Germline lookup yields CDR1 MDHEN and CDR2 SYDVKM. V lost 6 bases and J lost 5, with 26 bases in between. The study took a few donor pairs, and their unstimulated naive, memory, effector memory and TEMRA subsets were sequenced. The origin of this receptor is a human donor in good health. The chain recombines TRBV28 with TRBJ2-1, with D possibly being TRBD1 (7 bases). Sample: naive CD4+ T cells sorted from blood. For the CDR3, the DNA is TGTGCCAGCAGACTACAAAAAATACGGGACAGCGGGCACAATGAGCAGTTCTTC. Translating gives CASRLQKIRDSGHNEQFF.